The subject of this entry is one T cell receptor beta chain. Version v3.0 of the immunoSEQ assay was performed at survey level. Only in-frame clones appear in the TCRdb table, and some are missing; sequencing was by immunoSEQ multiplex PCR. Of fewer than 25,000 clones in the sample, 90% to 95% were seen once. Trimming removed 8 bases from V and 1 base from J, with 8 bases in between. CDR1 SEHNR and CDR2 FQNEAQ come from the germline V gene (reference sequence). The CDR3 consists of 12 residues. This entry belongs to a study of long-term antiretroviral therapy in people with HIV. The sequence came from a woman between 45 and 60 years old with HIV. Sequenced material: unsorted PBMCs, taken roughly 5.1 years after starting antiretroviral therapy. The chain links TRBV7-9 to TRBJ1-1; D unresolved. CDR3 amino acids: CASSWANTEAFF. In nucleotides, the CDR3 is TGTGCCAGCTCCTGGGCGAACACTGAAGCTTTCTTT.